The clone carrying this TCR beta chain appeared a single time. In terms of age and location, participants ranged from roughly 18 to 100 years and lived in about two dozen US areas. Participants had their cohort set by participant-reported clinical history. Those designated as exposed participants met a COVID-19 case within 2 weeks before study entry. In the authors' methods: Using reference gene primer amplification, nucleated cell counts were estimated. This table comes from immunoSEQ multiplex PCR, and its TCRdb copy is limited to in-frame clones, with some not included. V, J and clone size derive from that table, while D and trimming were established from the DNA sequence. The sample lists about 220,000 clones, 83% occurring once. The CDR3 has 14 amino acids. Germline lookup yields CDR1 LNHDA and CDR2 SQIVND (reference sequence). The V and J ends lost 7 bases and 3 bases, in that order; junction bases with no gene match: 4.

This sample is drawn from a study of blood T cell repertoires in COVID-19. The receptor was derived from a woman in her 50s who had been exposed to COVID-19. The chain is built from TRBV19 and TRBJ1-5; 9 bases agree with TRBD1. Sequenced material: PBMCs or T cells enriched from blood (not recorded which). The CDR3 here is CASTTGGTNQPQHF. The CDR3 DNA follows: TGTGCCAGTACCACAGGGGGCACCAATCAGCCCCAGCATTTT.